These 13 T cell receptor beta chains share one sample of origin, sequenced in a study of T cells in women clearing cervical HPV infection. Assay: immunoSEQ multiplex PCR; the TCRdb copy retains only in-frame clones and omits some. This repertoire includes fewer than 35,000 clones. Sequencing used blood buffy coat. The source of these receptors is a woman between 18 and 70 years old with a cervical HPV16 infection that either progressed to CIN3+ or cleared (not recorded which).

About this clone: The CDR3 goes on 3 residues after the read ends, and that part is filled in from the germline J gene. This chain connects TRBV2 to TRBJ1-1, with D possibly TRBD1 on 5 matching bases. Germline CDR1 reads SNHLY; CDR2 reads FYNNEI. This CDR3 comprises 16 residues. The V gene lost 8 bases and the J gene lost 1 base, with 20 bases spanning the gap. CDR3 DNA, as far as it was read: TGTGCCAGCTCCTGGGCGGGGGGGTCACGGAACACTGAA. Its translation: CASSWAGGSRNTE. The entire CDR3 protein reads CASSWAGGSRNTEAFF. The entire variable domain, with the rest obtained from reference TRBV2 and TRBJ1-1, is as follows: EPEVTQTPSHQVTQMGQEVILRCVPISNHLYFYWYRQILGQKVEFLVSFYNNEISEKSEIFDDQFSVERPDGSNFTLKIRSTKLEDSAMYFCASSWAGGSRNTEAFFGQGTRLTVV.

Regarding this clone: The CDR3 end lies 3 residues beyond the end of the read and is filled in from the germline J gene. This chain connects TRBV13 to TRBJ2-5; D may be TRBD1 (5 bases). Germline-derived CDR1 and CDR2 are PRHDT and FYEKMQ (reference sequence). This CDR3 is 15 amino acids long. V was cut by 5 bases and J by 3 bases, with 16 bases left in between. CDR3 DNA, as far as it was read: TGTGCCAGCAGCGTAGCAAGGGGAATGGAAGAGACC. This codes for CASSVARGMEET. The CDR3 in full is CASSVARGMEETQYF.

Concerning this clone: The sequence runs out 3 residues before the end of the CDR3; the remainder is reconstructed from the germline J gene. V gene TRBV7-2 combines with J gene TRBJ2-7; D possibly corresponds to TRBD1 (5 bases). The V gene lost 5 bases and the J gene lost 4 bases, with 15 bases spanning the gap. Germline loops: CDR1 SGHTA, CDR2 FQGNSA. The CDR3 length is 14 residues. Incomplete CDR3 DNA: TGTGCCAGCAGCCCCACAGGTGGGCTATACGAG. As protein: CASSPTGGLYE. In full, the CDR3 reads CASSPTGGLYEQYF.

In the case of this clone: The read comes to an end 3 residues before the CDR3 does, leaving the germline J gene to fill in the end. The chain links TRBV2 to TRBJ1-2, with TRBD1 identical over 7 bases. Germline loops: CDR1 SNHLY, CDR2 FYNNEI. CDR3 size: 12 residues. V lost 11 bases, J lost 6 bases, and 9 bases stayed unmatched. Incomplete CDR3 DNA: TGTGCCGGGACCGGGACAGCAGATGGC. It translates to CAGTGTADG. The whole CDR3 is CAGTGTADGYTF. The full variable domain, in which reference TRBV2 and TRBJ1-2 provide the parts outside the CDR3, is EPEVTQTPSHQVTQMGQEVILRCVPISNHLYFYWYRQILGQKVEFLVSFYNNEISEKSEIFDDQFSVERPDGSNFTLKIRSTKLEDSAMYFCAGTGTADGYTFGSGTRLTVV.

The CDR3 DNA, read in part, is TGTGCCAGCAGCTCAACGATTCCCACAGGGATACAAGAGACC. It codes for CASSSTIPTGIQET. The whole CDR3 protein is CASSSTIPTGIQETQYF. The V call is TRBV7-8, the J call TRBJ2-5; a possible D gene is TRBD1 (6 bases). The CDR3 extends 3 residues past the end of the read, so its final part is completed from the germline J gene. The ends were cut back, 4 bases at V and 2 bases at J, with 20 bases in the middle. The V gene's germline CDR1 is SGHVS and CDR2 FQNEAQ. CDR3 length: 17 amino acids.

Note on this clone: The sequence runs out 3 residues before the end of the CDR3; the remainder is reconstructed from the germline J gene. The genes are TRBV29-1 and TRBJ1-2; D gene unclear. Germline-derived CDR1 and CDR2 are SQVTM and ANQGSEA. This CDR3 spans 11 amino acids. CDR3 DNA (partial): TGCAGCGTTGTTCGGGGTCAGGGC. This gives the protein CSVVRGQG. The entire CDR3 is CSVVRGQGYTF.

Details on this clone: The sequence runs out 3 residues before the end of the CDR3; the remainder is reconstructed from the germline J gene. The V call is TRBV7-9, the J call TRBJ2-5, with D maybe TRBD2 (6 bases). CDR1 and CDR2 from the germline V gene are SEHNR and FQNEAQ (reference sequence). Trimming removed 1 base from V and 4 bases from J, with 13 bases in between. The CDR3 is 15 amino acids. The DNA read from the CDR3 is TGTGCCAGCAGCTTAGACGGGGGTGGGAGAGAGACC. This translates into CASSLDGGGRET. The full-length CDR3 reads as CASSLDGGGRETQYF.

A note on this clone: The read gets to within 3 residues of the CDR3 end, and the germline J gene fills in the rest. V is TRBV6-1 and J is TRBJ2-2; TRBD1 agrees at 7 bases. The germline gives CDR1 MNHNS, CDR2 SASEGT. This CDR3 has 16 residues. The CDR3 sequence: CASSEAVGTVNSPLFF. The part of the CDR3 DNA that was read is TGTGCCAGCAGTGAAGCGGTGGGGACAGTCAACTCACCG.

On this clone itself: The read comes to an end 3 residues before the CDR3 does, leaving the germline J gene to fill in the end. The V call is TRBV29-1, the J call TRBJ2-1; TRBD1 aligns across 7 bases. CDR1 is SQVTM, CDR2 ANQGSEA, per germline. With V trimmed by 6 bases and J by 7 bases, 6 bases remained unmatched. CDR3 size: 12 residues. CDR3 residues: CSVAGQANEQFF. Incomplete CDR3 DNA: TGCAGCGTCGCCGGACAGGCAAATGAG.

Concerning this clone: The read ends 3 residues early relative to the CDR3; the germline J gene fills the gap. The chain joins TRBV5-1 to TRBJ1-2, with 7 bases identical to TRBD1. The germline V gene has CDR1 SGHRS and CDR2 YFSETQ. The CDR3 has 14 amino acids. The J segment lost 2 bases and the V segment lost 4 bases, leaving 5 bases of the junction unmatched. The part of the CDR3 DNA that was read is TGCGCCAGCAGCCCGGGGACAGTGAACTATGGC. Protein sequence: CASSPGTVNYG. The whole CDR3 protein reads CASSPGTVNYGYTF. Variable domain in full (rest from reference TRBV5-1 and TRBJ1-2): KAGVTQTPRYLIKTRGQQVTLSCSPISGHRSVSWYQQTPGQGLQFLFEYFSETQRNKGNFPGRFSGRQFSNSRSEMNVSTLELGDSALYLCASSPGTVNYGYTFGSGTRLTVV.

On this clone: Sequencing ends 3 residues short of the CDR3 end; the germline J gene provides the rest. This chain connects TRBV29-1 to TRBJ1-2, with D possibly being TRBD1 (6 bases). The CDR3 loop spans 15 amino acids. Germline assignment: CDR1 SQVTM and CDR2 ANQGSEA. V dropped 3 bases and J dropped 7 bases, with 21 bases sitting between them. The CDR3 loop reads CSVDRLGRGISGYTF. CDR3 DNA (partial): TGCAGCGTTGATCGGCTTGGCAGGGGAATTAGTGGC.

Notes on this clone: The CDR3 end is not reached by the read, which stops 3 residues before it; the germline J gene fills it in. The V gene is TRBV19, the J gene TRBJ1-5; 7 nucleotides agree with TRBD1. CDR1 and CDR2 (germline): LNHDA, SQIVND (reference sequence). V dropped 6 bases and J dropped 0; count of bases not matched to a gene: 14. This CDR3 comprises 18 residues. This CDR3 is CASRTESGTAHSNQPQHF. The part of the CDR3 DNA that was read is TGTGCCAGTAGGACCGAATCCGGGACAGCTCATAGCAATCAGCCC.

Notes on this clone: The sequence runs out 3 residues before the end of the CDR3; the remainder is reconstructed from the germline J gene. V gene TRBV2 combines with J gene TRBJ1-1, with 12 nucleotides matching TRBD1. CDR1 and CDR2 (germline): SNHLY, FYNNEI. J lost 3 bases, V lost 5 bases, and 7 bases had no gene match. The CDR3 spans 16 residues. Here the CDR3 reads CASSTGTGGMDTEAFF. The CDR3 bases that were read are TGTGCCAGCAGTACCGGGACAGGGGGCATGGACACTGAA.